One and the same sample provided the 25 T cell receptor beta chains below, sequenced in a study of memory CD4+ T cells and cytomegalovirus serostatus. This table comes from immunoSEQ multiplex PCR, and its TCRdb copy is limited to in-frame clones, with some not included. The repertoire has tens of thousands of clones, roughly four fifths of them found once; the top ten carry approximately 0.8%. Single viable CD3+CD4+CD8-CD45RO+ cells were sorted as the memory CD4+ T cells. The sequencing input was memory CD4+ T cells from blood. These receptors all come from an adult in good health and CMV-seronegative.

The V gene is TRBV5-8, the J gene TRBJ1-5; the D gene is possibly TRBD1 (5 bases). The V end lost 3 bases, the J end lost 5 bases, and 6 bases lay between the germline ends. The CDR3 length is 12 residues. The germline V gene has CDR1 SGHTS and CDR2 YDEGEE. Written as DNA, the CDR3 is TGTGCCAGCAGCTGGGGGGATCAGCCCCAGCATTTT. Residues: CASSWGDQPQHF.

The chain joins TRBV2 to TRBJ1-1; D is perhaps TRBD1 (5 bases). The length of the CDR3 is 12 residues. Germline assignment: CDR1 SNHLY and CDR2 FYNNEI. Between the trimmed V and J ends, which lost 2 bases and 11 bases, there was a span of 12 bases. CDR3 protein: CASSEPPGDAFF. CDR3 DNA sequence: TGTGCCAGCAGTGAACCTCCGGGGGATGCTTTCTTT.

This sequence joins TRBV9 and TRBJ2-5, with 7 bases fitting TRBD2. This CDR3 is 14 amino acids long. Germline V gene sequence: CDR1 SGDLS, CDR2 YYNGEE. The V segment lost 3 bases and the J segment 5 bases; nucleotides outside the gene matches: 7. This CDR3 is CASSAGGPMETQYF. The CDR3 coding sequence is TGTGCCAGCAGCGCGGGGGGTCCGATGGAGACCCAGTACTTC.

The chain employs TRBV29-1 and TRBJ2-3; D might be TRBD2 (6 bases). Trimming removed 7 bases from V and 2 bases from J, with 16 bases in between. The CDR3 spans 14 residues. Germline V gene data show CDR1 as SQVTM and CDR2 as ANQGSEA. The CDR3, as DNA: TGCAGCGCCCGAACGGCGGGGAACACAGATACGCAGTATTTT. Translating it yields CSARTAGNTDTQYF.

The V and J genes are TRBV30 and TRBJ2-3; D is perhaps TRBD1 (5 bases). CDR3 length: 13 residues. The V end was cut by 1 base, the J end by 8 bases, with 13 bases between. CDR1 is GTSNPN and CDR2 is SVGIG in the germline V gene (reference sequence). The CDR3 here is CAWSEQGMGTQYF. CDR3 in DNA: TGTGCCTGGAGTGAGCAGGGAATGGGTACGCAGTATTTT.

V usage is TRBV12-2 and J usage is TRBJ2-5; TRBD1, the table's D call, was not compared with the DNA. TRBV12-2 is a pseudogene locus. The CDR3 is 14 residues long. CDR3 protein: CASRPGTAKETQYF. In nucleotides, the CDR3 is TGTGCAAGTCGCCCTGGGACAGCCAAAGAGACCCAGTACTTC.

The V call is TRBV14, the J call TRBJ1-4; 10 nucleotides agree with TRBD1. This CDR3 has 15 residues. Trimming took 3 bases from V and 5 from J; bases not matched to a gene: 3. Per the germline V gene, CDR1 is SGHDN and CDR2 is FVKESK. CDR3 coding DNA: TGTGCCAGCAGCCAGAGGACAGGGGGAAATGAAAAACTGTTTTTT. It encodes CASSQRTGGNEKLFF.

The chain recombines TRBV10-3 with TRBJ2-3, with 11 positions matching TRBD2. V shed 2 bases, J shed 5 bases, and the junction held 0 bases outside the gene matches. The CDR3 is 14 residues long. Germline loops: CDR1 ENHRY, CDR2 SYGVKD. As DNA, the CDR3 is TGTGCCATCAGTGAGGGACTAGCGGGAGATACGCAGTATTTT. Translation: CAISEGLAGDTQYF.

The chain couples TRBV5-1 to TRBJ1-1; D gene unclear. V was clipped by 2 bases and J by 4 bases, with 15 bases between them. The germline CDR1 and CDR2 sequences are SGHRS and YFSETQ. The CDR3 runs 15 residues. The DNA of the CDR3 is TGCGCCAGCAGCTTCCGGGCAGCGGCGGGCACTGAAGCTTTCTTT. Residues: CASSFRAAAGTEAFF.

This clone appeared once. This chain links TRBV5-1 with TRBJ1-3, with D possibly being TRBD1 (5 bases). This CDR3 contains 15 residues. Trimming pared 4 bases from V and 0 bases from J, leaving 11 bases between. CDR1 is SGHRS, CDR2 YFSETQ, per germline. CDR3 in amino acids: CASSPGPASGNTIYF. The CDR3 DNA reads TGCGCCAGCAGCCCAGGGCCCGCCTCTGGAAACACCATATATTTT.

The rearrangement links TRBV7-6 to TRBJ2-3; unclear D gene. From germline, CDR1 is SGHVS and CDR2 FNYEAQ. The length of the CDR3 is 15 residues. Deletions cut 0 bases from V and 5 bases from J, with 12 bases between. The CDR3 bases are TGTGCCAGCAGCTTAGCCCCGCGTGGCGGAGATACGCAGTATTTT. As protein: CASSLAPRGGDTQYF.

This chain joins TRBV2 and TRBJ1-4; D is perhaps TRBD1 (5 bases). Germline CDR1 is SNHLY and CDR2 is FYNNEI. The ends were cut back, 4 bases at V and 5 bases at J, with 17 bases in the middle. The CDR3 loop spans 16 amino acids. The CDR3 spells CASSAFQGLKNEKLFF. CDR3 nucleotide sequence: TGTGCCAGCAGTGCATTCCAGGGATTAAAAAATGAAAAACTGTTTTTT.

This clone has at least ten counts. The chain carries TRBV6-1 and TRBJ1-3; tentatively, D is TRBD1 (6 bases). Per the germline V gene, CDR1 is MNHNS and CDR2 is SASEGT. The ends were cut back, 8 bases at V and 2 bases at J, with 13 bases in the middle. This CDR3 has 14 residues. The CDR3 nucleotides read TGTGCCAGCCGGACCAGGGGCGCTGGAAACACCATATATTTT. Encoded protein: CASRTRGAGNTIYF.

The table lists this clone with a few counts. The rearrangement links TRBV21-1 to TRBJ2-7; TRBD1 is the table's D call, not checked against the DNA. TRBV21-1 is a known pseudogene. CDR3 length equals 13 residues. The CDR3 region is CASSSGRNYEQYF. DNA for the CDR3: TGTGCCAGCAGCAGTGGCAGGAACTACGAGCAGTACTTC.

The count of this clone is one. The genes are TRBV28 and TRBJ2-7; TRBD1 aligns across 8 bases. Germline V gene lookup returns CDR1 MDHEN and CDR2 SYDVKM. V lost 6 bases to trimming and J lost 5 bases; unmatched junction nucleotides: 9. This CDR3 is 14 amino acids long. The DNA for the CDR3 is TGTGCCAGCAGACTGACAGGGGCTCATCACGAGCAGTACTTC. Its protein is CASRLTGAHHEQYF.

The V gene is TRBV6-1, the J gene TRBJ2-1, with 7 bases identical to TRBD2. This CDR3 has 15 residues. From germline, CDR1 is MNHNS and CDR2 SASEGT. The trim removed 8 bases at V and 10 bases at J, leaving 17 bases unmatched. CDR3 nucleotide sequence: TGTGCCAGCCTAATCCCTGAGAGGCAGGGAGGGGAGCAGTTCTTC. Residues: CASLIPERQGGEQFF.

The chain couples TRBV28 to TRBJ2-1; D is unclear. The CDR3 sequence is 13 residues long. V gave up 11 bases and J gave up 5 bases, with 16 bases separating them. Germline-derived CDR1 and CDR2 are MDHEN and SYDVKM. CDR3 sequence reads: CAALRAVNNEQFF. The CDR3 DNA reads TGTGCCGCGTTACGGGCGGTAAACAATGAGCAGTTCTTC. Full variable domain (missing parts from reference TRBV28 and TRBJ2-1): DVKVTQSSRYLVKRTGEKVFLECVQDMDHENMFWYRQDPGLGLRLIYFSYDVKMKEKGDIPEGYSVSREKKERFSLILESASTNQTSMYLCAALRAVNNEQFFGPGTRLTVL.

The V call is TRBV2, the J call TRBJ2-1; 10 bases fit TRBD1. Losses at the gene ends were 6 bases for V and 6 bases for J; bases not matched to a gene: 5. The CDR3 sequence is 14 residues long. Germline CDR1 and CDR2: SNHLY and FYNNEI. CDR3 sequence: CASRNRQGANEQFF. DNA of the CDR3: TGTGCCAGCAGAAATCGACAGGGGGCCAATGAGCAGTTCTTC.

V gene TRBV7-2 combines with J gene TRBJ2-7; D assignment may be TRBD1 or TRBD2 (6 bases each). V shed 0 bases and J shed 4 bases, with 13 bases lying between them. The CDR3 sequence is 15 residues long. Germline V gene lookup returns CDR1 SGHTA and CDR2 FQGNSA. CDR3 coding DNA: TGTGCCAGCAGCTTAGCCGGGGGCGCAGGGTACGAGCAGTACTTC. Encoded protein: CASSLAGGAGYEQYF. Full variable domain (outside the CDR3, taken from reference TRBV7-2 and TRBJ2-7): GAGVSQSPSNKVTEKGKDVELRCDPISGHTALYWYRQSLGQGLEFLIYFQGNSAPDKSGLPSDRFSAERTGGSVSTLTIQRTQQEDSAVYLCASSLAGGAGYEQYFGPGTRLTVT.

This chain uses TRBV2 with TRBJ2-7, with 7 bases fitting TRBD1. Losses at the gene ends were 8 bases for V and 6 bases for J; bases not matched to a gene: 13. This CDR3 contains 14 residues. CDR1 and CDR2 from the germline V gene are SNHLY and FYNNEI. The CDR3 DNA sequence: TGTGCCAGCGGCGCTGACAGGGACGTGCGCGAGCAGTACTTC. This translates into CASGADRDVREQYF.

V gene TRBV11-3 combines with J gene TRBJ2-1; possible D gene TRBD1, 6 bases. V lost 2 bases, J lost 0 bases, and 8 bases lay in between. Germline assignment: CDR1 SGHNT and CDR2 YENEEA. The CDR3 totals 15 residues. The CDR3 DNA reads as TGTGCCAGCAGCTTAAGAGGGGGCTCCTACAATGAGCAGTTCTTC. Its translation is CASSLRGGSYNEQFF.

This chain links TRBV6-1 with TRBJ1-5, with a possible D match to TRBD1 (5 bases). The length of the CDR3 is 14 residues. V lost 2 bases and J lost 3, with 8 bases in between. Germline values: CDR1 MNHNS, CDR2 SASEGT. This CDR3 is CASSEMGVNQPQHF. The CDR3 coding sequence is TGTGCCAGCAGTGAAATGGGGGTCAATCAGCCCCAGCATTTT.

This chain uses TRBV5-4 with TRBJ2-1; D is unclear. The CDR3 consists of 15 residues. CDR1 SGHNT and CDR2 YYREEE come from the germline V gene (reference sequence). The ends were cut back, 3 bases at V and 0 bases at J, with 10 bases in the middle. CDR3 amino acids: CASSSTTRSYNEQFF. The DNA for the CDR3 is TGTGCCAGCAGCTCCACTACCCGCTCCTACAATGAGCAGTTCTTC.

The chain links TRBV28 to TRBJ1-1; 7 bases fit TRBD1. Losses at the gene ends were 2 bases for V and 5 bases for J; bases not matched to a gene: 8. Germline V gene lookup returns CDR1 MDHEN and CDR2 SYDVKM. The CDR3 length is 15 residues. The CDR3: CASSLQLTGRTEAFF. CDR3 DNA sequence: TGTGCCAGCAGTTTACAACTGACAGGGCGAACTGAAGCTTTCTTT.

This chain links TRBV7-2 with TRBJ1-5, with 8 bases matching TRBD1. Germline-derived CDR1 and CDR2 are SGHTA and FQGNSA. The CDR3 runs to 15 residues. Trimming removed 6 bases from V and 4 bases from J; junction bases left unmatched: 8. The CDR3 DNA follows: TGTGCCAGCAGTTTTGTTGGGGACAGGAATCAGCCCCAGCATTTT. Translating gives CASSFVGDRNQPQHF.